These 15 T cell receptor beta chains originate from one sample sequenced in a study of cytomegalovirus exposure and HLA in healthy donors. PCR used 60 Vbeta primers and 13 Jbeta primers. Sequencing was performed with immunoSEQ multiplex PCR; in TCRdb, only in-frame clones are kept and a portion is missing. The table shows roughly 160,000 clones, with around four fifths occurring only once. What was sequenced was PBMCs. Receptors were obtained from a woman between 50 and 59 years old in good health and CMV-seropositive.

CDR3 DNA sequence: TGTGCCAGCAGCCTGGGCGTACGGGGCTACACCTTC. Protein sequence: CASSLGVRGYTF. V and J are TRBV7-9 and TRBJ1-2, with D unresolved. Trimming pared 5 bases from V and 8 bases from J, leaving 12 bases between. The CDR3 is 12 amino acids. CDR1 SEHNR and CDR2 FQNEAQ come from the germline V gene (reference sequence).

The gene calls are TRBV7-9 and TRBJ1-1; no reliable D call. V gave up 8 bases and J gave up 1 base, with 8 bases separating them. The CDR3 spans 12 residues. Per germline, CDR1 SEHNR and CDR2 FQNEAQ (reference sequence). For the CDR3, the DNA is TGTGCCAGCCAACAACCGAACACTGAAGCTTTCTTT. It yields the protein CASQQPNTEAFF.

The chain couples TRBV5-1 to TRBJ1-1, with TRBD1 matching 9 bases. V was clipped by 0 bases and J by 0 bases; unmatched bases: 6. The V gene's germline CDR1 is SGHRS and CDR2 YFSETQ. The CDR3 runs 17 residues. The DNA for the CDR3 is TGCGCCAGCAGCTTGGGAGGGACAGGGCGGATGAACACTGAAGCTTTCTTT. This gives the protein CASSLGGTGRMNTEAFF.

V usage is TRBV5-1 and J usage is TRBJ1-5, with TRBD1 as a possible D gene (5 bases). The CDR3 spans 15 residues. Per germline, CDR1 SGHRS and CDR2 YFSETQ. The V end lost 0 bases, the J end lost 0 bases, and 7 bases lay between the germline ends. CDR3 protein: CASSLGQYSNQPQHF. CDR3 nucleotide sequence: TGCGCCAGCAGCTTGGGACAGTATAGCAATCAGCCCCAGCATTTT.

This chain uses TRBV7-9 with TRBJ2-2, with D unclear. The CDR3 loop spans 16 amino acids. Germline V lookup: CDR1 SEHNR, CDR2 FQNEAQ (reference sequence). The V gene lost 3 bases and the J gene lost 0 bases, with 11 bases spanning the gap. The CDR3 bases are TGTGCCAGCAGCTTTGTGATGTCAGCGAACACCGGGGAGCTGTTTTTT. It is translated as CASSFVMSANTGELFF.

This sequence joins TRBV7-2 and TRBJ2-7; 8 bases align to TRBD1. Per germline, CDR1 SGHTA and CDR2 FQGNSA. After removal of 4 bases from V and 2 bases from J, the junction contained 4 bases not matched to a gene. This CDR3 spans 14 amino acids. CDR3 loop: CASSSSGGPYEQYF. CDR3 in DNA: TGTGCCAGCAGCTCCTCAGGGGGCCCCTACGAGCAGTACTTC. The whole variable domain, remainder taken from reference TRBV7-2 and TRBJ2-7, is GAGVSQSPSNKVTEKGKDVELRCDPISGHTALYWYRQSLGQGLEFLIYFQGNSAPDKSGLPSDRFSAERTGGSVSTLTIQRTQQEDSAVYLCASSSSGGPYEQYFGPGTRLTVT.

The V call is TRBV7-9, the J call TRBJ1-1, with no clear D. V was trimmed by 5 bases and J by 6 bases, leaving 16 bases between them. The CDR3 runs to 14 residues. Germline CDR1 is SEHNR and CDR2 is FQNEAQ (reference sequence). CDR3 amino acids: CASSTDLTPPEAFF. As DNA, the CDR3 is TGTGCCAGCAGCACAGACCTAACCCCCCCTGAAGCTTTCTTT.

The rearrangement links TRBV25-1 to TRBJ1-1, with D unclear. CDR3 length: 16 amino acids. Trimming pared 6 bases from V and 3 bases from J, leaving 20 bases between. The germline V gene encodes CDR1 MGHDK and CDR2 SYGVNS. CDR3 DNA sequence: TGTGCCAGCAGGCCTCTCCGGGTGCTGGCAGACACTGAAGCTTTCTTT. It encodes CASRPLRVLADTEAFF.

The V and J genes are TRBV4-3 and TRBJ1-3, with no clear D. V shed 3 bases and J shed 8 bases, with 17 bases lying between them. CDR1 and CDR2 from the germline V gene are LGHNA and YSLEER. This CDR3 region has 15 residues. The DNA of the CDR3 is TGCGCCAGCAGCCAGGCCGGGTATACGGGAGACACCATATATTTT. Translated: CASSQAGYTGDTIYF.

This clone appeared once. The rearrangement links TRBV6-1 to TRBJ1-2, with D possibly being TRBD1 (5 bases). The CDR3 covers 12 residues. V lost 4 bases, J lost 2 bases, and 5 bases lay in between. CDR1 is MNHNS, CDR2 SASEGT, per germline. CDR3 sequence reads: CASSGQNYGYTF. DNA for the CDR3: TGTGCCAGCAGTGGACAGAACTATGGCTACACCTTC.

The chain has TRBV5-6 and TRBJ1-5; the D is unclear. Between the trimmed V and J ends, which lost 2 bases and 7 bases, there was a span of 13 bases. The CDR3 sequence is 14 residues long. Per the germline V gene, CDR1 is SGHDT and CDR2 is YYEEEE. The CDR3 DNA is TGTGCCAGCAGCTTTATGGGAGAAGGACAGCCCCAGCATTTT. Residues: CASSFMGEGQPQHF.

This chain links TRBV7-2 with TRBJ2-1, with 9 bases that match TRBD2. V dropped 5 bases and J dropped 7; count of bases not matched to a gene: 6. Germline CDR1 and CDR2: SGHTA and FQGNSA. The CDR3 runs to 14 residues. CDR3 sequence reads: CASSPISGRNEQFF. The CDR3 region has the DNA TGTGCCAGCAGCCCGATAAGCGGGAGGAATGAGCAGTTCTTC.

The chain combines TRBV7-3 with TRBJ2-2; D perhaps matches TRBD1 (6 bases). The CDR3 is 15 amino acids. Germline CDR1 reads SGHTA; CDR2 reads FQGTGA. Trimming left V 5 bases short and J 5 bases short, with 15 bases between. The CDR3 DNA reads as TGTGCCAGCAGCCCCTGGGAAGGGGGTACCGGGGAGCTGTTTTTT. It codes for CASSPWEGGTGELFF.

The V call is TRBV11-2, the J call TRBJ1-2, with 7 bases matching TRBD1. The CDR3 runs to 14 residues. J was trimmed by 6 bases and V by 0 bases; bases with no gene match: 4. The germline gives CDR1 SGHAT, CDR2 FQNNGV. The CDR3 bases are TGTGCCAGCAGCTTAGACCGTGACAGGGATGGCTACACCTTC. As protein: CASSLDRDRDGYTF.

This chain uses TRBV28 with TRBJ1-1, with 8 bases lining up with TRBD1. Germline loops: CDR1 MDHEN, CDR2 SYDVKM. Trimming removed 5 bases from V and 1 base from J; junction bases left unmatched: 6. The CDR3 is made up of 15 amino acids. The chain's CDR3 is CASSKSGTGNTEAFF. The CDR3 nucleotides are TGTGCCAGCAGTAAATCCGGGACAGGGAACACTGAAGCTTTCTTT.